These T cell receptor beta chains were read from a single sample in a study of CD8 T cells in Susac syndrome. One entry per CDR3 protein results from TCRdb running MiXCR on the immunoSEQ multiplex PCR reads. The sample has 150,000 or so distinct CDR3 sequences, approximately 95% seen once. The specimen sequenced was CD4+ T cells from PBMCs. The origin of the receptors is a human donor with Susac syndrome. The CDR3 runs from the conserved cysteine through the conserved F or W. The order of the fields is V gene, clone size, J gene, D gene, CDR3 length, CDR3 DNA, CDR3 protein. D genes are given only for firm matches. Clone sizes are given selectively: once, few, many, or a class where the clone is expanded.

TRBV4-1	.	TRBJ2-7	.	14	TGCGCCAGCAGCCAAGAGACGGGGGTCGGCGAGCAGTACTTC	CASSQETGVGEQYF
TRBV7-3	once	TRBJ2-4	.	15	TGTGCCAGCAGCGACGGAACTCAGGGGAAAAACATTCAGTACTTC	CASSDGTQGKNIQYF
TRBV5-1	.	TRBJ2-4	.	16	TGCGCCAGCAGCTTGGGTGCCGGGTCCGAGTTCAACATTCAGTACTTC	CASSLGAGSEFNIQYF
TRBV12-3/TRBV12-4	.	TRBJ2-1	TRBD2	16	TGTGCCAGCAGCCGCGGACTAGCGGGAAGACACAATGAGCAGTTCTTC	CASSRGLAGRHNEQFF
TRBV5-4	.	TRBJ1-6	TRBD1	14	TGTGCCAGCAGTATAGACAGGGAGAGTTCACCCCTCCACTTT	CASSIDRESSPLHF
TRBV20-1	.	TRBJ2-1	TRBD2	18	TGCAGTGCTAGAGCTCTAGCGGGAGGATTGGAGACCTACAATGAGCAGTTCTTC	CSARALAGGLETYNEQFF
TRBV7-3	.	TRBJ2-7	TRBD2	14	TGTGCCAGCAGCGAATTAGCGGGAGCAAGGGAGCAGTACTTC	CASSELAGAREQYF
TRBV3-1	.	TRBJ2-3	.	14	TGTGCCAGCAGCCTACGGACCATCACAGATACGCAGTATTTT	CASSLRTITDTQYF
TRBV9	.	TRBJ1-2	.	13	TGTGCCAGCAGCGTACGCGTGAACTATGGCTACACCTTC	CASSVRVNYGYTF
TRBV20-1	.	TRBJ2-3	.	12	TGCAGTGCTCCCTCGAGTCCGGTTACGCAGTATTTT	CSAPSSPVTQYF
TRBV2	.	TRBJ2-2	.	14	TGTGCCAGCAAACTCCGACCGGAGGCGGGGGAGCTGTTTTTT	CASKLRPEAGELFF
TRBV5-1	.	TRBJ2-2	.	15	TGCGCCAGCAGCTCACGGACAGAGAACACCGGGGAGCTGTTTTTT	CASSSRTENTGELFF
TRBV24-1	.	TRBJ1-1	TRBD1	14	TGTGCCACCAGTGACAGGGGGCGGCACACTGAAGCTTTCTTT	CATSDRGRHTEAFF
TRBV4-2	.	TRBJ2-7	.	16	TGTGCCAGCAGCCAATCCATTCAGGGCTCCTTCGACGAGCAGTACTTC	CASSQSIQGSFDEQYF
TRBV12-5	.	TRBJ1-5	TRBD1	15	TGTGCTAGTGGTTGGACAGGCCCTAGCAATCAGCCCCAGCATTTT	CASGWTGPSNQPQHF
TRBV3-1	.	TRBJ2-5	TRBD1	16	TGTGCCAGCAGCCCAAGGGGGCCAGGGAGCCAAGAGACCCAGTACTTC	CASSPRGPGSQETQYF
TRBV20-1	.	TRBJ2-4	.	13	TGCAGTTCCAGCGGACTAGCCAAAAACATTCAGTACTTC	CSSSGLAKNIQYF
TRBV5-1	.	TRBJ1-4	TRBD1	14	TGCGCCAGCAGCTCGGGACAGGGCGGTGAAAAACTGTTTTTT	CASSSGQGGEKLFF
TRBV7-2	once	TRBJ1-5	.	15	TGTGCCAGCAGCTTAGCGGGAGGGTTGGGACAGCCCCAGCATTTT	CASSLAGGLGQPQHF
TRBV5-4	.	TRBJ2-7	TRBD2	15	TGTGCCAGCAGCCTGGGACTAGCGGGAGCCAACGAGCAGTACTTC	CASSLGLAGANEQYF
TRBV12-3/TRBV12-4	.	TRBJ2-5	TRBD1	16	TGTGCCAGCAGCCCTGCGGGACAGGTCCCTGTGGAGACCCAGTACTTC	CASSPAGQVPVETQYF
TRBV19	.	TRBJ1-2	.	14	TGTGCCAGTAGTATGGCCCGGGGGATCGATGGCTACACCTTC	CASSMARGIDGYTF
TRBV19	.	TRBJ1-5	.	14	TGTGCCAGTAGTAAATCATCAAGGCTCCAGCCCCAGCATTTT	CASSKSSRLQPQHF
TRBV7-2	.	TRBJ1-4	.	14	TGTGCCAGCATGACCGGGACCGGGAGCTTTCCACTGTTTTTT	CASMTGTGSFPLFF
TRBV5-1	.	TRBJ1-1	.	14	TGCGCCAGCAGCGGTTCAGGATTCAACACTGAAGCTTTCTTT	CASSGSGFNTEAFF
TRBV13	.	TRBJ2-5	TRBD2	16	TGTGCCAGCAGCGCCCGGACTAGCGGGCTCCAAGAGACCCAGTACTTC	CASSARTSGLQETQYF
TRBV5-1	.	TRBJ1-1	TRBD1	14	TGCGCCAGCAGCTCCGGGACAGGGGTGGCTGAAGCTTTCTTT	CASSSGTGVAEAFF
TRBV12-3/TRBV12-4	.	TRBJ1-1	.	11	TGTGCCAGCAGTTTGAAGGGCCAAGCTTTCTTT	CASSLKGQAFF
TRBV2	.	TRBJ1-4	.	15	TGTGCCAGCAGTGAAGCCCGGGGTTATGGTGAAAAACTGTTTTTT	CASSEARGYGEKLFF
TRBV11-1	.	TRBJ2-7	.	13	TGTGCCAGCAGCTTAGACCTCTCCTACGAGCAGTACTTC	CASSLDLSYEQYF
TRBV7-9	.	TRBJ2-3	TRBD2	16	TGTGCCAGCAGCTTTACGCTAGCGGGAAGCACAGATACGCAGTATTTT	CASSFTLAGSTDTQYF
TRBV11-2	.	TRBJ2-5	.	14	TGTGCCAGCAGCTTATCCACAGGTCGGGAGACCCAGTACTTC	CASSLSTGRETQYF
TRBV20-1	.	TRBJ1-4	.	12	TGCAGTGCTAGGGGGTTGGGAGAAAAACTGTTTTTT	CSARGLGEKLFF
TRBV21-1	.	TRBJ1-4	.	11	TGTGCCAGGCGGCCTAATGAAAAACTGTTTTTT	CARRPNEKLFF
TRBV30	.	TRBJ2-7	TRBD1	15	TGTGCCTGGAGTTACCGGACAGGGGGCCGCAGGGAGCAGTACTTC	CAWSYRTGGRREQYF
TRBV5-4	.	TRBJ2-7	TRBD2	15	TGTGCCAGCAGCTTCCGAGCGGGAGGGCCGAGGGAGCAGTACTTC	CASSFRAGGPREQYF
TRBV28	.	TRBJ2-7	.	12	TGTGCCAGCAGAAGGGCCTGGGGGGAGCAGTACTTC	CASRRAWGEQYF
TRBV9	.	TRBJ1-2	.	14	TGTGCCAGCAGCGTAGAGATGGGACCCTATGGCTACACCTTC	CASSVEMGPYGYTF
TRBV30	.	TRBJ1-2	TRBD1	15	TGTGCCTGGAGTGTCGCGGACAGGGGCAACTATGGCTACACCTTC	CAWSVADRGNYGYTF
TRBV7-2	.	TRBJ2-7	TRBD2	17	TGTGCCAGCAGCGACTGGACTAGCGGGGGGGCCTCCTACGAGCAGTACTTC	CASSDWTSGGASYEQYF
TRBV21-1	.	TRBJ2-7	.	14	TGTGCCAGCACCCCACGGGACAGGGACTACGAGCAGTACTTC	CASTPRDRDYEQYF
TRBV5-1	.	TRBJ2-7	.	15	TGCGCCAGCAGCCCACGGACAGCAGTCTCCTACGAGCAGTACTTC	CASSPRTAVSYEQYF
TRBV20-1	.	TRBJ2-1	TRBD2	12	TGCAGTGCTCTAGCGGACTACAATGAGCAGTTCTTC	CSALADYNEQFF
TRBV20-1	.	TRBJ2-2	.	12	TGCAGTGCCGTCAGGCGGACCGGGGAGCTGTTTTTT	CSAVRRTGELFF